What follows are 13 T cell receptor beta chains derived from one specimen sequenced in a study of cytomegalovirus exposure and HLA in healthy donors. Researchers ran the PCR with 60 Vbeta and 13 Jbeta primers. TCRdb keeps only in-frame clones here, not all; method: immunoSEQ multiplex PCR. The repertoire has 150,000 to 250,000 clones, 79% of them found once; the top ten carry less than 2%. The specimen sequenced was PBMCs. The receptors here all came from a girl between 10 and 17 years old in good health and CMV-seropositive.

This chain links TRBV7-2 with TRBJ2-4, with 10 bases identical to TRBD2. Germline CDR1 SGHTA, CDR2 FQGNSA. The J segment lost 12 bases and the V segment lost 1 base, leaving 9 bases of the junction unmatched. This CDR3 has 15 residues. As DNA, the CDR3 is TGTGCCAGCAGCTTAGATCCAGCGGGGGGGGTCCGTCAGTACTTC. It is translated as CASSLDPAGGVRQYF.

V usage is TRBV2 and J usage is TRBJ1-6; the D is unclear. V was cut by 8 bases and J by 1 base, with 15 bases left in between. This CDR3 has 16 amino acids. Germline V gives CDR1 SNHLY, CDR2 FYNNEI. The CDR3 coding sequence is TGTGCCAGCTCTGCCAGGTACTCTTCCTATAATTCACCCCTCCACTTT. Its protein product is CASSARYSSYNSPLHF. Based on the CDR3 plus reference TRBV2 and TRBJ1-6, the full variable domain is EPEVTQTPSHQVTQMGQEVILRCVPISNHLYFYWYRQILGQKVEFLVSFYNNEISEKSEIFDDQFSVERPDGSNFTLKIRSTKLEDSAMYFCASSARYSSYNSPLHFGNGTRLTVT.

The J gene is TRBJ1-2, the V gene TRBV7-2; 10 nucleotides align to TRBD1. The CDR3 has 15 residues. With 6 bases clipped from V and 5 bases from J, the junction kept 9 bases outside the gene matches. The germline V gene has CDR1 SGHTA and CDR2 FQGNSA. In DNA form, the CDR3 reads TGTGCCAGCAGAGCGACAGGGGGCTTGCGTTATGGCTACACCTTC. This codes for CASRATGGLRYGYTF.

The rearrangement joins TRBV5-6 to TRBJ2-7; D perhaps matches TRBD1 (6 bases). V gave up 4 bases and J gave up 2 bases, with 19 bases separating them. CDR1 and CDR2 (germline): SGHDT, YYEEEE. This CDR3 contains 16 residues. CDR3 in DNA: TGTGCCAGCAGCCCAAAGCTGGGGACATATACCTACGAGCAGTACTTC. As protein: CASSPKLGTYTYEQYF.

V and J are TRBV5-3 and TRBJ1-1, with D possibly being TRBD1 (5 bases). TRBV5-3 is marked as an open reading frame, function uncertain. The CDR3 contains 15 residues. The germline V and J ends were trimmed by 2 bases and 4 bases, with 15 bases remaining between them. The CDR3 sequence is CARSFYRKWSTEAFF. The CDR3 region has the DNA TGTGCCAGAAGCTTTTACAGGAAATGGAGCACTGAAGCTTTCTTT.

V gene TRBV19 combines with J gene TRBJ1-1, with 9 positions matching TRBD1. The CDR3 sequence is 15 residues long. The J segment lost 3 bases and the V segment lost 1 base, leaving 3 bases of the junction unmatched. Looked up from germline, CDR1 is LNHDA and CDR2 is SQIVND (reference sequence). DNA of the CDR3: TGTGCCAGTAGTATAGGAGACAGGGGGTACACTGAAGCTTTCTTT. It yields the protein CASSIGDRGYTEAFF.

V and J are TRBV2 and TRBJ2-1, with 13 positions matching TRBD2. This CDR3 has 14 amino acids. The germline V gene has CDR1 SNHLY and CDR2 FYNNEI. The junction had 3 bases not matched to a gene; V was cut back by 3 bases and J by 10 bases. DNA for the CDR3: TGTGCCAGCAGTGACCCGGGACTAGCGGGGGAGCAGTTCTTC. Translating it yields CASSDPGLAGEQFF.

DNA for the CDR3: TGTGCCAGCAGCTCGGGGACAGGGGGCCCCCACGAGCAGTACTTC. It is translated as CASSSGTGGPHEQYF. V is TRBV13 and J is TRBJ2-7; TRBD1 agrees at 12 bases. The ends lost 4 bases at V and 5 bases at J; junction bases unmatched: 6. The CDR3 has 15 amino acids. Per the germline V gene, CDR1 is PRHDT and CDR2 is FYEKMQ (reference sequence).

V is TRBV4-2 and J is TRBJ2-1; D is possibly TRBD2 (5 bases). The germline V and J ends were trimmed by 4 bases and 4 bases, with 20 bases remaining between them. The CDR3 loop spans 17 amino acids. Germline V gene lookup returns CDR1 LGHNA and CDR2 YNFKEQ. The CDR3 DNA sequence: TGTGCCAGCAGCCTTTCCAATCTAGCAGATGCTTACAATGAGCAGTTCTTC. Amino acids: CASSLSNLADAYNEQFF.

The gene calls are TRBV30 and TRBJ2-7, with 9 bases lining up with TRBD1. The CDR3 is 12 amino acids. Germline CDR1 GTSNPN, CDR2 SVGIG (reference sequence). Trimming took 4 bases from V and 9 from J; bases not matched to a gene: 7. The CDR3, as DNA: TGTGCCTGGACCGGGACAGGGTCAGGGCAGTACTTC. Its translation: CAWTGTGSGQYF.

This clone was observed once. The rearrangement links TRBV4-3 to TRBJ2-1; possibly TRBD1 for D (6 bases). Trimming took 4 bases from V and 7 from J, leaving 17 bases between them. Germline lookup yields CDR1 LGHNA and CDR2 YSLEER. This CDR3 spans 15 amino acids. The DNA for the CDR3 is TGCGCCAGCAGCCCCCAGGGGACGATAGGGAATGAGCAGTTCTTC. Amino acids: CASSPQGTIGNEQFF.

In its sample, this clone was seen once. The chain employs TRBV2 and TRBJ1-2; 8 positions agree with TRBD1. J lost 6 bases, V lost 10 bases, and 10 bases had no gene match. The CDR3 is made up of 13 amino acids. The germline gives CDR1 SNHLY, CDR2 FYNNEI. CDR3 protein: CATQGVRGNGYTF. The CDR3 DNA sequence: TGTGCCACACAGGGGGTAAGAGGAAATGGCTACACCTTC. The full variable domain, in which reference TRBV2 and TRBJ1-2 provide the parts outside the CDR3, is EPEVTQTPSHQVTQMGQEVILRCVPISNHLYFYWYRQILGQKVEFLVSFYNNEISEKSEIFDDQFSVERPDGSNFTLKIRSTKLEDSAMYFCATQGVRGNGYTFGSGTRLTVV.

The V call is TRBV27, the J call TRBJ1-4; 10 bases line up with TRBD1. J lost 8 bases, V lost 2 bases, and 8 bases had no gene match. Germline V CDR1 and CDR2: MNHEY, SMNVEV (reference sequence). The CDR3 contains 16 residues. CDR3 sequence (DNA): TGTGCCAGCAGTTTAGGGTCCGGGACAGGGGAGGAAAAACTGTTTTTT. Encoded protein: CASSLGSGTGEEKLFF.